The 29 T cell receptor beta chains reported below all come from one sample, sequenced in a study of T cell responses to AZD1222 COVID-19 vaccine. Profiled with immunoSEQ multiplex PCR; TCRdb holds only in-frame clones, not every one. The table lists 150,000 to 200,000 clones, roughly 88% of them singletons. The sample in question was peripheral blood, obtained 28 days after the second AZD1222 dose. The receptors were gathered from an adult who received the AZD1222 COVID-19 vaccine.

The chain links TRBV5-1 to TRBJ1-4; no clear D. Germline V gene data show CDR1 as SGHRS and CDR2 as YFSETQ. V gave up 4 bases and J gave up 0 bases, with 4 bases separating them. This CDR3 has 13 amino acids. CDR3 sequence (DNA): TGCGCCAGCAGCGTAGCAACTAATGAAAAACTGTTTTTT. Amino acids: CASSVATNEKLFF.

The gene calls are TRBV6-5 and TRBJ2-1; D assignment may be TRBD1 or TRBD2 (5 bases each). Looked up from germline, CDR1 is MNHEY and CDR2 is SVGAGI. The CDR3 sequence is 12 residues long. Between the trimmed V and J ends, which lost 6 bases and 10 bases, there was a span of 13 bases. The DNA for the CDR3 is TGTGCCAGCAGGGGGAGTGGGGACGAGCAGTTCTTC. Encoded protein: CASRGSGDEQFF.

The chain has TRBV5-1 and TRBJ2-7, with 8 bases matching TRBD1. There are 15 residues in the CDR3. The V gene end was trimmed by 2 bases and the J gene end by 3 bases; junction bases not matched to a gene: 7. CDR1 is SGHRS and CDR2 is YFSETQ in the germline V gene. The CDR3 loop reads CASSFNGQGGYEQYF. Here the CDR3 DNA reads TGCGCCAGCAGCTTCAACGGACAGGGTGGCTACGAGCAGTACTTC.

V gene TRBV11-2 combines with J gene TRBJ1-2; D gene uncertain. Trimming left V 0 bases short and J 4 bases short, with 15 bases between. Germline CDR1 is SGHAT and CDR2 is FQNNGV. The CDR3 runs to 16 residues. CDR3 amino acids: CASSLDPGVALYGYTF. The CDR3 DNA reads TGTGCCAGCAGCTTAGACCCGGGAGTAGCCCTCTATGGCTACACCTTC. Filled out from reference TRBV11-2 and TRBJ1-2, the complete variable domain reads EAGVAQSPRYKIIEKRQSVAFWCNPISGHATLYWYQQILGQGPKLLIQFQNNGVVDDSQLPKDRFSAERLKGVDSTLKIQPAKLEDSAVYLCASSLDPGVALYGYTFGSGTRLTVV.

In nucleotides, the CDR3 is TGTGCCATCAGTGGGGATCGCACAGATACGCAGTATTTT. Amino acids: CAISGDRTDTQYF. The chain is built from TRBV10-3 and TRBJ2-3; D ambiguous. V was shortened by 4 bases and J by 1 base, with 6 bases between the two germline ends. The length of the CDR3 is 13 residues. Germline-derived CDR1 and CDR2 are ENHRY and SYGVKD.

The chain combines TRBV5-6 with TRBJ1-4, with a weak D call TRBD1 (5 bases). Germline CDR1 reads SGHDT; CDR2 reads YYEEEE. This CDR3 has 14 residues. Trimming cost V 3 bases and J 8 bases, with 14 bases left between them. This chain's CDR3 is CASSSGLKGEKLFF. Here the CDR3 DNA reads TGTGCCAGCAGCTCCGGACTTAAGGGGGAAAAACTGTTTTTT.

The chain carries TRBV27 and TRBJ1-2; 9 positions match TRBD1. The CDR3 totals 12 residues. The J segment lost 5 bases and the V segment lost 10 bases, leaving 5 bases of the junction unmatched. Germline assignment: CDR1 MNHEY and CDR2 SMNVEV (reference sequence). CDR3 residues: CATGTGMYGYTF. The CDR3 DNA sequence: TGTGCCACCGGGACAGGGATGTATGGCTACACCTTC.

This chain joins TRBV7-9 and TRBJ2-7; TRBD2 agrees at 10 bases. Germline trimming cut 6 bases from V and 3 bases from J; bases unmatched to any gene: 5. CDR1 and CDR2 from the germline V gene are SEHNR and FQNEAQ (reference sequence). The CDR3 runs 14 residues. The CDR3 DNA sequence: TGTGCCAGCAGTACTAGCGGGAAGAGCTACGAGCAGTACTTC. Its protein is CASSTSGKSYEQYF.

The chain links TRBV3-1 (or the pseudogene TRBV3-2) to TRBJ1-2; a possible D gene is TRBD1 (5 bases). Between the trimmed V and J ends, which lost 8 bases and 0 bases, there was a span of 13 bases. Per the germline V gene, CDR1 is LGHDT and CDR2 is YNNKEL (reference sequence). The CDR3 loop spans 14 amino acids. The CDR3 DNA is TGTGCCAGCCGGGGCACAGATACTAACTATGGCTACACCTTC. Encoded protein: CASRGTDTNYGYTF.

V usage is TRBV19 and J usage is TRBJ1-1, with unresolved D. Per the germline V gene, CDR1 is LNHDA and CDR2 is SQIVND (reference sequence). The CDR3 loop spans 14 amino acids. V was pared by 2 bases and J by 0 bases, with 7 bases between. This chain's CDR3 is CASSISELNTEAFF. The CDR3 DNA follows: TGTGCCAGTAGTATATCAGAGTTGAACACTGAAGCTTTCTTT.

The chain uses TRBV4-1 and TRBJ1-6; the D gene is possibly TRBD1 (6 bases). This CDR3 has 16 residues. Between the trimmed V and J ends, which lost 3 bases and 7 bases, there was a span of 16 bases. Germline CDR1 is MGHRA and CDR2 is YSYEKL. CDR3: CASSQGRGVGNSPLHF. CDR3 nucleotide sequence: TGCGCCAGCAGCCAGGGGAGGGGGGTCGGCAATTCACCCCTCCACTTT.

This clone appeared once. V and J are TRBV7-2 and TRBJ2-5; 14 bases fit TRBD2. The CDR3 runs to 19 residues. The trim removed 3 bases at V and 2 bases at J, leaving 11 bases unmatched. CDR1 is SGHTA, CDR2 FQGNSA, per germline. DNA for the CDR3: TGTGCCAGCAGCTTGTATCGACTAGCGGGAGGGGATAGGCAAGAGACCCAGTACTTC. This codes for CASSLYRLAGGDRQETQYF.

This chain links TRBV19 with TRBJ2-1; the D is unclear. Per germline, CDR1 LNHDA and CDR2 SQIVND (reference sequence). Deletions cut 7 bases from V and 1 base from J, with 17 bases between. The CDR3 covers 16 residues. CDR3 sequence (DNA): TGTGCCAGTACAATAAGTTTTGTAACTTCCTACAATGAGCAGTTCTTC. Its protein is CASTISFVTSYNEQFF.

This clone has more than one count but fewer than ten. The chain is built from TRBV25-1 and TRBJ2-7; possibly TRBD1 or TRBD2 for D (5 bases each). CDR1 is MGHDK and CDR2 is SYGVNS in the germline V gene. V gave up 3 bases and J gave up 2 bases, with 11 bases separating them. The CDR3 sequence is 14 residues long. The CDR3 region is CASSEGEGPYEQYF. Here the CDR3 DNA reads TGTGCCAGCAGTGAGGGCGAGGGACCCTACGAGCAGTACTTC.

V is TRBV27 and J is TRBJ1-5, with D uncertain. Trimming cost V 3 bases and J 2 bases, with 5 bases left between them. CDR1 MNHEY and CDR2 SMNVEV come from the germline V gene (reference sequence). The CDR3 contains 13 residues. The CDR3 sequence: CASSFLRNQPQHF. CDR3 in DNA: TGTGCCAGCAGTTTTCTCCGCAATCAGCCCCAGCATTTT.

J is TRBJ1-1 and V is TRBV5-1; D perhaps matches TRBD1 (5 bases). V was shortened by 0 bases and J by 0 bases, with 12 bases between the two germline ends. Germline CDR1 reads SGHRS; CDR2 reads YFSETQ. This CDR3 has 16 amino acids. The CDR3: CASSLDPAGLNTEAFF. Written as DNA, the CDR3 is TGCGCCAGCAGCTTGGACCCCGCAGGGCTGAACACTGAAGCTTTCTTT.

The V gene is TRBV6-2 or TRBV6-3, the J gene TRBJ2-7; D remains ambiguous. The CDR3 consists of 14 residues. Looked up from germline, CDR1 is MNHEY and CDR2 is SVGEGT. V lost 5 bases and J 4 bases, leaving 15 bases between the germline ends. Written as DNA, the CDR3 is TGTGCCAGCAGTACCTCTCATTCAACATACGAGCAGTACTTC. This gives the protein CASSTSHSTYEQYF.

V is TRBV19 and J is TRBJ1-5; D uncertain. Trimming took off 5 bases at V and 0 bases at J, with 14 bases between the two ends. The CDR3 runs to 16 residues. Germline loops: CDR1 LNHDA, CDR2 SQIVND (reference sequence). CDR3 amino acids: CASSDIILGSNQPQHF. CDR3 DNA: TGTGCCAGTAGTGATATAATCCTAGGTAGCAATCAGCCCCAGCATTTT.

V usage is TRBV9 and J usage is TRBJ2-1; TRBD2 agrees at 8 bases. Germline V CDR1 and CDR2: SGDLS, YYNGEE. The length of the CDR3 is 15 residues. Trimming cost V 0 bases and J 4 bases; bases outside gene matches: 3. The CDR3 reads CASSVVSGSYNEQFF. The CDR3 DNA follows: TGTGCCAGCAGCGTAGTCAGCGGGAGTTACAATGAGCAGTTCTTC.

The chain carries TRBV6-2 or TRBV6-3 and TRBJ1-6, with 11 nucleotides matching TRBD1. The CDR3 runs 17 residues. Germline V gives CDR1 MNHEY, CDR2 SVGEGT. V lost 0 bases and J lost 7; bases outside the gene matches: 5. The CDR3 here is CASSYSPGQGENSPLHF. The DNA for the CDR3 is TGTGCCAGCAGTTACTCTCCGGGACAGGGGGAGAATTCACCCCTCCACTTT.

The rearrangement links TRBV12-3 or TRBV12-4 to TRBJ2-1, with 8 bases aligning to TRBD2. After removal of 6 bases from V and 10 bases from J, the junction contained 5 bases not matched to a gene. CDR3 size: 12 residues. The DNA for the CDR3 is TGTGCCAGCAGAACCACTAGCGGAGAGCAGTTCTTC. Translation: CASRTTSGEQFF.

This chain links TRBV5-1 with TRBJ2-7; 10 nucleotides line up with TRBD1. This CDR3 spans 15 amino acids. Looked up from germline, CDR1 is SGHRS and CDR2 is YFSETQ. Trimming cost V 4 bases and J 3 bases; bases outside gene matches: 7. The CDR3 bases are TGCGCCAGCAGCCCTAGGACAGGGGGAAGCTACGAGCAGTACTTC. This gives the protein CASSPRTGGSYEQYF.

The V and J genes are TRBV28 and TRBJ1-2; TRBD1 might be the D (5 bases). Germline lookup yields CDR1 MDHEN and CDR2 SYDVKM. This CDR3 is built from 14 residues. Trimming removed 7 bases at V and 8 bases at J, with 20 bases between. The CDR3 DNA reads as TGTGCCAGCATCCCCGCGGGGGGAGGTTTGGGCTACACCTTC. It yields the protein CASIPAGGGLGYTF.

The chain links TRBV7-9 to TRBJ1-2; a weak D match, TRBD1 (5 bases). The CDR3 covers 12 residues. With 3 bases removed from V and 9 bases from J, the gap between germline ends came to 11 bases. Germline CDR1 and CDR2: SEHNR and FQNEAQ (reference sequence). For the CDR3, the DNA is TGTGCCAGCAGCTTCGAGGAGGGGAGCTACACCTTC. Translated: CASSFEEGSYTF.

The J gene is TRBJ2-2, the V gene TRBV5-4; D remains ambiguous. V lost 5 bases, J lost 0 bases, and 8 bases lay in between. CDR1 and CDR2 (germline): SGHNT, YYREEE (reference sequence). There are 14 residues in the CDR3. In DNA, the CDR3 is TGTGCCAGCAGAGAGGATTCGAACACCGGGGAGCTGTTTTTT. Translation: CASREDSNTGELFF.

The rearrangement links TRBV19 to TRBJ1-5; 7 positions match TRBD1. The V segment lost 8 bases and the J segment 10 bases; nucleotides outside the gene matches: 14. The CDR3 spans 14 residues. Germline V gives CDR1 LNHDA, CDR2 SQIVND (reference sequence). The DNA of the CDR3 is TGTGCCAGTTTTCCCCAGGGGGAGGGGCAACCCCAGCATTTT. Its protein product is CASFPQGEGQPQHF.

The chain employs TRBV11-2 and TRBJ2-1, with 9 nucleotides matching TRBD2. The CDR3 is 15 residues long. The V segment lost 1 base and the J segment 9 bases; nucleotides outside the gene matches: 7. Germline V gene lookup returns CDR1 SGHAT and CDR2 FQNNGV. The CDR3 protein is CASSLGLAGRREQFF. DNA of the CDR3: TGTGCCAGCAGCTTAGGCCTAGCGGGAAGACGTGAGCAGTTCTTC.

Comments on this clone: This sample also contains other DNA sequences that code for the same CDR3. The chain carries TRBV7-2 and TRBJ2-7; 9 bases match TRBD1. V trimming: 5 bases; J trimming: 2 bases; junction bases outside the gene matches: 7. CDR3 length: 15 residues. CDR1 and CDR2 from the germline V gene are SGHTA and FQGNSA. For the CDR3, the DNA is TGTGCCAGCAGCCCCGAGACAGGGGGACCCTACGAGCAGTACTTC. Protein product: CASSPETGGPYEQYF.

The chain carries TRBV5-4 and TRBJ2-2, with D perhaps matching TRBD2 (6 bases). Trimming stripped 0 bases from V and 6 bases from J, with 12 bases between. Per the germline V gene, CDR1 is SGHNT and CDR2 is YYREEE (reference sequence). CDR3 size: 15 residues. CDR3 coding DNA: TGTGCCAGCAGCTTGGCGGGGCGGGGAGCCGGGGAGCTGTTTTTT. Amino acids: CASSLAGRGAGELFF.